Listed here are 26 T cell receptor beta chains from one sample, sequenced in a study of blood T cell repertoires in COVID-19. Repertoires were generated with immunoSEQ multiplex PCR, while TCRdb's copy carries only in-frame clones and drops some. Of 120,000 to 150,000 clones in the sample, around 86% were seen once. Sequenced material: peripheral blood. The receptor source for this set is a man aged 50 to 59 who had recovered from COVID-19.

The CDR3 coding sequence is TGTGCCAGCACCGGACAGGGTACCGACTATGGCTACACCTTC. This sequence encodes CASTGQGTDYGYTF. The genes are TRBV6-5 and TRBJ1-2; TRBD1 aligns across 8 bases. The CDR3 consists of 14 residues. The V gene's germline CDR1 is MNHEY and CDR2 SVGAGI. With 7 bases clipped from V and 3 bases from J, the junction kept 7 bases outside the gene matches.

The rearrangement joins TRBV5-1 to TRBJ2-1, with 11 bases lining up with TRBD1. Germline-derived CDR1 and CDR2 are SGHRS and YFSETQ. The ends lost 5 bases at V and 9 bases at J; junction bases unmatched: 13. This CDR3 is 16 amino acids long. The CDR3 DNA reads as TGCGCCAGCAGATCCCCGGGACAGGGGGGTAAATTTGAGCAGTTCTTC. Translated: CASRSPGQGGKFEQFF.

The V and J genes are TRBV18 and TRBJ1-1; 7 positions agree with TRBD1. The junction had 2 bases not matched to a gene; V was cut back by 3 bases and J by 1 base. Per the germline V gene, CDR1 is KGHSH and CDR2 is LQKENI. The CDR3 length is 14 residues. The CDR3, as DNA: TGTGCCAGCTCACCGAGACAGGGGAACACTGAAGCTTTCTTT. Protein: CASSPRQGNTEAFF. The full variable domain, in which reference TRBV18 and TRBJ1-1 provide the parts outside the CDR3, is NAGVMQNPRHLVRRRGQEARLRCSPMKGHSHVYWYRQLPEEGLKFMVYLQKENIIDESGMPKERFSAEFPKEGPSILRIQQVVRGDSAAYFCASSPRQGNTEAFFGQGTRLTVV.

The V gene is TRBV5-5, the J gene TRBJ2-1; 7 nucleotides agree with TRBD2. The CDR3 has 17 amino acids. Trimming at V came to 3 bases and at J to 10 bases, leaving 19 bases not matched to a gene. Germline CDR1 reads SGHKS; CDR2 reads YYEKEE (reference sequence). The CDR3 loop reads CASSSRLVSGANEEQFF. In DNA form, the CDR3 reads TGTGCCAGCAGCTCGCGCCTGGTGAGCGGGGCTAATGAAGAGCAGTTCTTC.

The chain combines TRBV4-3 with TRBJ1-3, with a possible D match to TRBD1 (6 bases). Germline-derived CDR1 and CDR2 are LGHNA and YSLEER. The CDR3 contains 15 residues. Trimming left V 4 bases short and J 3 bases short, with 13 bases between. As DNA, the CDR3 is TGCGCCAGCAGCCCCGCCGGGGGGCTTGGAAACACCATATATTTT. Translating it yields CASSPAGGLGNTIYF.

V and J are TRBV5-1 and TRBJ2-1; the match to TRBD2 covers 8 bases. Germline CDR1 is SGHRS and CDR2 is YFSETQ. The CDR3 has 14 residues. Trimming removed 8 bases from V and 4 bases from J; junction bases left unmatched: 8. This CDR3 reads CASTAGTSYNEQFF. The DNA for the CDR3 is TGCGCCAGTACCGCCGGGACTAGTTACAATGAGCAGTTCTTC.

The chain joins TRBV2 to TRBJ2-5, with D perhaps matching TRBD2 (5 bases). This CDR3 has 13 residues. The V and J ends lost 3 bases and 5 bases respectively, with 10 bases between them. Per the germline V gene, CDR1 is SNHLY and CDR2 is FYNNEI. CDR3 loop: CASSESGSETQYF. The CDR3 region has the DNA TGTGCCAGCAGTGAGAGCGGTTCCGAGACCCAGTACTTC.

The rearrangement joins TRBV15 to TRBJ1-1, with D unresolved. CDR1 and CDR2 (germline): LNHNV, YYDKDF (reference sequence). V lost 1 base and J lost 3, with 12 bases in between. The CDR3 totals 15 residues. The DNA for the CDR3 is TGTGCCACCAGCAGAGGGAATTCAGACTACACTGAAGCTTTCTTT. Protein product: CATSRGNSDYTEAFF. The entire variable domain, with the rest obtained from reference TRBV15 and TRBJ1-1, is as follows: DAMVIQNPRYQVTQFGKPVTLSCSQTLNHNVMYWYQQKSSQAPKLLFHYYDKDFNNEADTPDNFQSRRPNTSFCFLDIRSPGLGDTAMYLCATSRGNSDYTEAFFGQGTRLTVV.

Concerning this clone itself: One end of the junction fails to match germline, which may point to a read error. The chain links TRBV4-2 to TRBJ1-1, with TRBD1 as a possible D gene (6 bases). The V gene's germline CDR1 is LGHNA and CDR2 YNFKEQ. The CDR3 has 13 residues. Written as DNA, the CDR3 is TGTGCCAGCAGCCCCGTAGGGGGGGGTCGGGGGCAATTT. This gives the protein CASSPVGGGRGQF.

This clone was seen only once. The gene calls are TRBV4-3 and TRBJ2-1; possibly TRBD2 for D (5 bases). This CDR3 has 15 amino acids. Between the trimmed V and J ends, which lost 0 bases and 4 bases, there was a span of 10 bases. Germline CDR1 LGHNA, CDR2 YSLEER. The CDR3 is CASSQDYTRYNEQFF. The CDR3 DNA reads as TGCGCCAGCAGCCAAGATTATACTAGATACAATGAGCAGTTCTTC.

The J gene is TRBJ2-1, the V gene TRBV10-3; weak D call: TRBD2 (6 bases). The CDR3 is 11 residues long. The V end lost 6 bases, the J end lost 8 bases, and 8 bases lay between the germline ends. CDR1 ENHRY and CDR2 SYGVKD come from the germline V gene. DNA for the CDR3: TGTGCCATCAGGGCTAGCGATGAGCAGTTCTTC. Its protein is CAIRASDEQFF.

The V call is TRBV5-4, the J call TRBJ1-6; 10 nucleotides line up with TRBD1. The germline V gene encodes CDR1 SGHNT and CDR2 YYREEE (reference sequence). The CDR3 runs to 16 residues. The ends lost 4 bases at V and 10 bases at J; junction bases unmatched: 11. The CDR3 loop reads CASSLFDGTGASPLHF. The CDR3 region has the DNA TGTGCCAGCAGCCTGTTCGACGGGACAGGGGCATCACCCCTCCACTTT.

The V and J genes are TRBV6-6 and TRBJ2-3, with 11 bases matching TRBD1. The CDR3 spans 15 residues. Trimming removed 6 bases from V and 6 bases from J; junction bases left unmatched: 8. CDR1 and CDR2 (germline): MNHNY, SVGAGI (reference sequence). The CDR3 spells CASRFGTGGTDTQYF. DNA of the CDR3: TGTGCCAGCAGGTTTGGGACAGGGGGGACGGATACGCAGTATTTT.

V is TRBV11-2 and J is TRBJ1-1; 9 bases map to TRBD1. The CDR3 consists of 15 residues. Germline CDR1 reads SGHAT; CDR2 reads FQNNGV. After removal of 4 bases from V and 5 bases from J, the junction contained 8 bases not matched to a gene. This chain's CDR3 is CASSSPLTGGTEAFF. The DNA for the CDR3 is TGTGCCAGCAGCTCCCCCTTGACAGGGGGGACTGAAGCTTTCTTT. Using reference TRBV11-2 and TRBJ1-1 for the parts outside the CDR3, the full variable domain is EAGVAQSPRYKIIEKRQSVAFWCNPISGHATLYWYQQILGQGPKLLIQFQNNGVVDDSQLPKDRFSAERLKGVDSTLKIQPAKLEDSAVYLCASSSPLTGGTEAFFGQGTRLTVV.

V and J are TRBV2 and TRBJ2-4; no definite D call. Germline CDR1 reads SNHLY; CDR2 reads FYNNEI. The V end lost 2 bases, the J end lost 7 bases, and 12 bases lay between the germline ends. The CDR3 loop spans 14 amino acids. The CDR3, as DNA: TGTGCCAGCAGTGAAAGCACGGTCGGGAACATTCAGTACTTC. It yields the protein CASSESTVGNIQYF. Full variable domain (rest looked up from reference TRBV2 and TRBJ2-4): EPEVTQTPSHQVTQMGQEVILRCVPISNHLYFYWYRQILGQKVEFLVSFYNNEISEKSEIFDDQFSVERPDGSNFTLKIRSTKLEDSAMYFCASSESTVGNIQYFGAGTRLSVL.

The chain has TRBV5-8 and TRBJ2-7; 8 bases are shared with TRBD1. There are 13 residues in the CDR3. J lost 2 bases, V lost 4 bases, and 2 bases had no gene match. CDR1 SGHTS and CDR2 YDEGEE come from the germline V gene. The CDR3 sequence: CASSQTGAYEQYF. The CDR3 nucleotides read TGTGCCAGCAGCCAGACAGGGGCCTACGAGCAGTACTTC.

V usage is TRBV15 and J usage is TRBJ2-3, with TRBD1 matching 7 bases. After removal of 3 bases from V and 4 bases from J, the junction contained 7 bases not matched to a gene. The CDR3 is 15 amino acids. Germline V CDR1 and CDR2: LNHNV, YYDKDF (reference sequence). In DNA form, the CDR3 reads TGTGCCACCAGCAGTAGAGGGGGCCCCCCAGATACGCAGTATTTT. Amino acids: CATSSRGGPPDTQYF. Supplemented by reference TRBV15 and TRBJ2-3, the full variable domain reads DAMVIQNPRYQVTQFGKPVTLSCSQTLNHNVMYWYQQKSSQAPKLLFHYYDKDFNNEADTPDNFQSRRPNTSFCFLDIRSPGLGDTAMYLCATSSRGGPPDTQYFGPGTRLTVL.

The J gene is TRBJ1-6, the V gene TRBV25-1; the match to TRBD1 covers 7 bases. The CDR3 spans 17 residues. Germline assignment: CDR1 MGHDK and CDR2 SYGVNS. The J segment lost 6 bases and the V segment lost 2 bases, leaving 10 bases of the junction unmatched. The CDR3 nucleotides are TGTGCCAGCAGTGAAGCGAACAGGGGCAAAATTAATTCACCCCTCCACTTT. As protein: CASSEANRGKINSPLHF.

This clone appeared once. The V and J genes are TRBV5-1 and TRBJ2-5; TRBD1 matches at 7 bases. This CDR3 is 14 amino acids long. After removal of 0 bases from V and 5 bases from J, the junction contained 4 bases not matched to a gene. Looked up from germline, CDR1 is SGHRS and CDR2 is YFSETQ. The CDR3: CASSLGPGGETQYF. In DNA form, the CDR3 reads TGCGCCAGCAGCTTGGGGCCAGGGGGTGAGACCCAGTACTTC.

V usage is TRBV3-1 (or the pseudogene TRBV3-2) and J usage is TRBJ1-6, with D perhaps matching TRBD1 (5 bases). The CDR3 is 13 amino acids. The germline V and J ends were trimmed by 1 base and 9 bases, with 7 bases remaining between them. CDR1 is LGHDT and CDR2 is YNNKEL in the germline V gene (reference sequence). DNA of the CDR3: TGTGCCAGCAGCCAAGTGGGGGGTTCACCCCTCCACTTT. Translated, it gives CASSQVGGSPLHF.

The chain combines TRBV18 with TRBJ1-2; D call uncertain. The CDR3 has 15 residues. With 2 bases removed from V and 3 bases from J, the gap between germline ends came to 13 bases. CDR1 is KGHSH and CDR2 is LQKENI in the germline V gene. The CDR3: CASSPTLTGDYGYTF. CDR3 nucleotides: TGTGCCAGCTCACCAACCCTGACTGGAGACTATGGCTACACCTTC.

This rearrangement joins TRBV7-9 to TRBJ2-2; 9 nucleotides agree with TRBD1. There are 16 residues in the CDR3. The germline gives CDR1 SEHNR, CDR2 FQNEAQ (reference sequence). V lost 7 bases and J lost 3; bases outside the gene matches: 9. This CDR3 is CASTLGTGSHTGELFF. CDR3 bases: TGTGCCAGCACCCTCGGGACAGGGTCGCACACCGGGGAGCTGTTTTTT.

As DNA, the CDR3 is TGTGCCAGCAGCTTAGGTGGACTAGTGGGAGATACGCAGTATTTT. It translates to CASSLGGLVGDTQYF. The chain employs TRBV7-2 and TRBJ2-3; TRBD2 matches at 7 bases. The CDR3 spans 15 residues. CDR1 is SGHTA, CDR2 FQGNSA, per germline. V lost 1 base, J lost 5 bases, and 6 bases stayed unmatched.

V is TRBV9 and J is TRBJ1-1; D is uncertain. The V gene's germline CDR1 is SGDLS and CDR2 YYNGEE. Trimming cost V 2 bases and J 1 base, with 6 bases left between them. This CDR3 is 13 amino acids long. DNA for the CDR3: TGTGCCAGCAGCGTTTCCGGGAACACTGAAGCTTTCTTT. It yields the protein CASSVSGNTEAFF.

The chain joins TRBV5-1 to TRBJ2-5; unclear D gene. Trimming took 0 bases from V and 2 from J, leaving 5 bases between them. The CDR3 loop spans 13 amino acids. Per the germline V gene, CDR1 is SGHRS and CDR2 is YFSETQ. CDR3 DNA: TGCGCCAGCAGCTTGGGCGGACAAGAGACCCAGTACTTC. Its protein product is CASSLGGQETQYF.

V and J are TRBV19 and TRBJ2-2; D is undetermined. Germline V gene sequence: CDR1 LNHDA, CDR2 SQIVND (reference sequence). The CDR3 spans 13 residues. V was trimmed by 1 base and J by 6 bases, leaving 6 bases between them. CDR3 sequence (DNA): TGTGCCAGTAGTATAGGTGGGCCCGGGGAGCTGTTTTTT. Protein: CASSIGGPGELFF.